What follows are 10 T cell receptor beta chains derived from one specimen sequenced in a study of identical twins. TCRdb re-derived calls from the 5' RACE reads in MiXCR, one entry per CDR3 protein. The sample holds about 720,000 distinct CDR3 sequences, over 15% seen once. These same records also appear under a second study, on T cells expressing NK-cell markers.

The source material was PBMCs. These receptor sequences come from a woman aged 18-29 years in good health.

The chain is built from TRBV3-1 and TRBJ2-7; D is undetermined. The germline gives CDR1 LGHDT, CDR2 YNNKEL (reference sequence). The germline V and J ends were trimmed by 3 bases and 5 bases, with 8 bases remaining between them. This CDR3 has 12 residues. DNA for the CDR3: TGTGCCAGCAGCCACTCTACCCACGAGCAGTACTTC. This codes for CASSHSTHEQYF.

Only a few counts were recorded for this clonotype. This chain joins TRBV5-1 and TRBJ2-3, with D hard to call. This CDR3 contains 13 residues. Germline V gene sequence: CDR1 SGHRS, CDR2 YFSETQ. Trimming took 5 bases from V and 6 from J, leaving 13 bases between them. The CDR3 DNA reads as TGCGCCAGCAGAGGTCCCCGTGGGGATACGCAGTATTTT. Its protein product is CASRGPRGDTQYF. Combining the CDR3 with reference TRBV5-1 and TRBJ2-3 gives the whole variable domain KAGVTQTPRYLIKTRGQQVTLSCSPISGHRSVSWYQQTPGQGLQFLFEYFSETQRNKGNFPGRFSGRQFSNSRSEMNVSTLELGDSALYLCASRGPRGDTQYFGPGTRLTVL.

This chain joins TRBV5-1 and TRBJ2-3, with 7 bases that match TRBD2. This CDR3 region has 13 residues. Per the germline V gene, CDR1 is SGHRS and CDR2 is YFSETQ. The trim removed 4 bases at V and 4 bases at J, leaving 3 bases unmatched. This CDR3 reads CASSTGGSDTQYF. The CDR3 nucleotides are TGCGCCAGCAGCACCGGGGGGTCAGATACGCAGTATTTT.

This clonotype came up a few times. The rearrangement links TRBV10-3 to TRBJ2-2; D is uncertain. Per germline, CDR1 ENHRY and CDR2 SYGVKD. Trimming stripped 2 bases from V and 7 bases from J, with 14 bases between. This CDR3 region has 15 residues. CDR3 sequence: CAISEPILHRGELFF. The CDR3 DNA reads TGTGCCATCAGTGAGCCTATACTCCACCGCGGGGAGCTGTTTTTT.

V usage is TRBV4-3 and J usage is TRBJ2-4; 7 positions match TRBD2. Germline V gene data show CDR1 as LGHNA and CDR2 as YSLEER. The length of the CDR3 is 17 residues. Trimming removed 0 bases from V and 6 bases from J; junction bases left unmatched: 11. CDR3 protein: CASSQDSVLTGGNIQYF. As DNA, the CDR3 is TGCGCCAGCAGCCAAGATAGCGTGTTAACGGGGGGAAACATTCAGTACTTC.

This clonotype was seen a few times. This chain connects TRBV25-1 to TRBJ1-2; possibly TRBD1 for D (5 bases). Germline V CDR1 and CDR2: MGHDK, SYGVNS. The CDR3 extends over 13 amino acids. Trimming took off 1 base at V and 8 bases at J, with 11 bases between the two ends. CDR3 bases: TGTGCCAGCAGTGAATTGTTCGGGGACGGCTACACCTTC. Encoded protein: CASSELFGDGYTF.

The chain recombines TRBV7-2 with TRBJ2-3; weak D call: TRBD2 (6 bases). The ends were cut back, 4 bases at V and 2 bases at J, with 16 bases in the middle. The CDR3 is made up of 16 amino acids. Germline V gene lookup returns CDR1 SGHTA and CDR2 FQGNSA. In DNA, the CDR3 is TGTGCCAGCAGCTCCTCTTGGACTACATACACAGATACGCAGTATTTT. Its protein product is CASSSSWTTYTDTQYF.

V gene TRBV27 combines with J gene TRBJ1-1; TRBD1 agrees at 9 bases. The CDR3 loop spans 14 amino acids. Germline trimming cut 7 bases from V and 3 bases from J; bases unmatched to any gene: 6. Germline V gene sequence: CDR1 MNHEY, CDR2 SMNVEV (reference sequence). The CDR3 region is CASIGQGWYTEAFF. The CDR3 coding sequence is TGTGCCAGCATCGGACAGGGGTGGTACACTGAAGCTTTCTTT.

The table lists this clonotype with many counts. This chain connects TRBV7-9 to TRBJ2-7; 7 positions agree with TRBD2. With V trimmed by 4 bases and J by 4 bases, 1 base remained unmatched. The CDR3 has 12 residues. The germline V gene has CDR1 SEHNR and CDR2 FQNEAQ (reference sequence). Here the CDR3 DNA reads TGTGCCAGCAGCTCGGGACTATACGAGCAGTACTTC. Translating gives CASSSGLYEQYF. The full variable domain, its missing parts supplied by reference TRBV7-9 and TRBJ2-7, is DTGVSQNPRHKITKRGQNVTFRCDPISEHNRLYWYRQTLGQGPEFLTYFQNEAQLEKSRLLSDRFSAERPKGSFSTLEIQRTEQGDSAMYLCASSSGLYEQYFGPGTRLTVT.

This chain uses TRBV20-1 with TRBJ1-6; maybe TRBD1 (6 bases). V lost 1 base to trimming and J lost 9 bases, with 13 bases between them. CDR3 length: 14 residues. Germline V gene data show CDR1 as DFQATT and CDR2 as SNEGSKA (reference sequence). CDR3 sequence reads: CSARVRGVGSPLHF. The CDR3 DNA is TGCAGTGCTAGAGTAAGGGGGGTTGGTTCACCCCTCCACTTT.